This entry lists 18 T cell receptor beta chains sequenced from one sample in a study of blood T cells in healthy people across ages. The authors ran a second PCR of roughly 6 to 12 cycles using a sample-barcoded 5' primer and a J-beta primer mix. Via MiXCR, TCRdb re-called the 5' RACE reads, giving one row per CDR3 protein. Among 800,000 to 1,300,000 distinct CDR3 sequences listed, around 27% were seen once. These same records also appear under a second study, on T cells of mothers and their children.

Sample: blood. Source of these receptors: a girl aged 2 to 9 in good health.

The genes are TRBV29-1 and TRBJ2-1; 14 nucleotides match TRBD2. The CDR3 has 17 residues. CDR1 is SQVTM and CDR2 is ANQGSEA in the germline V gene. The V segment lost 3 bases and the J segment 3 bases; nucleotides outside the gene matches: 7. DNA of the CDR3: TGCAGCGTTGAGGGACTAGCGGGGGCGACCTTCTACAATGAGCAGTTCTTC. This gives the protein CSVEGLAGATFYNEQFF.

The chain joins TRBV18 to TRBJ2-3; D ambiguous. The V gene's germline CDR1 is KGHSH and CDR2 LQKENI. Trimming pared 3 bases from V and 0 bases from J, leaving 7 bases between. The CDR3 is made up of 14 amino acids. The CDR3 reads CASSPEASTDTQYF. CDR3 nucleotide sequence: TGTGCCAGCTCACCTGAGGCTAGCACAGATACGCAGTATTTT. Drawing the rest from reference TRBV18 and TRBJ2-3, the complete variable domain is NAGVMQNPRHLVRRRGQEARLRCSPMKGHSHVYWYRQLPEEGLKFMVYLQKENIIDESGMPKERFSAEFPKEGPSILRIQQVVRGDSAAYFCASSPEASTDTQYFGPGTRLTVL.

V usage is TRBV7-9 and J usage is TRBJ2-3, with D perhaps TRBD1 (6 bases). Germline-derived CDR1 and CDR2 are SEHNR and FQNEAQ (reference sequence). The CDR3 is 14 residues long. V was shortened by 7 bases and J by 2 bases, with 13 bases between the two germline ends. The CDR3: CASTPTGVTDTQYF. The CDR3 coding sequence is TGTGCCAGCACCCCGACAGGAGTCACAGATACGCAGTATTTT.

This clonotype was counted between two and nine times. This chain links TRBV15 with TRBJ1-4; TRBD1 aligns across 8 bases. The CDR3 runs to 21 residues. Germline V gene lookup returns CDR1 LNHNV and CDR2 YYDKDF (reference sequence). V lost 3 bases to trimming and J lost 6 bases; unmatched junction nucleotides: 24. DNA for the CDR3: TGTGCCACCAGCAGGTTTCCCCAGACCGGACAGGGAGATTCGTACGATGAAAAACTGTTTTTT. Amino acids: CATSRFPQTGQGDSYDEKLFF.

The genes are TRBV20-1 and TRBJ2-1, with D tentatively TRBD1 or TRBD2 (5 bases each). The germline V gene encodes CDR1 DFQATT and CDR2 SNEGSKA (reference sequence). The V end was cut by 8 bases, the J end by 6 bases, with 20 bases between. The CDR3 runs 14 residues. Here the CDR3 DNA reads TGCAGTCCCAAGGACATCGGGATTACCAATGAGCAGTTCTTC. It is translated as CSPKDIGITNEQFF.

There are a few counts of this clonotype. The chain has TRBV3-1 and TRBJ2-5; possibly TRBD2 for D (5 bases). The assigned J gene may be wrong: the sequence end matches TRBJ2-1 better. Germline CDR1 is LGHDT and CDR2 is YNNKEL (reference sequence). The CDR3 extends over 16 amino acids. The CDR3, as DNA: TGTGCCAGCAGCCAAGTGGGAACTAGTGGTAGCAATGAGCAGTTCTTC. Protein sequence: CASSQVGTSGSNEQFF.

This clonotype showed up just once. The chain uses TRBV12-3 or TRBV12-4 and TRBJ2-3; 11 positions match TRBD2. There are 18 residues in the CDR3. With V trimmed by 3 bases and J by 3 bases, 11 bases remained unmatched. CDR3 region: CASSFLTSGKTRTDTQYF. In nucleotides, the CDR3 is TGTGCCAGCAGTTTTCTGACTAGCGGGAAAACAAGGACAGATACGCAGTATTTT.

This clonotype was observed a single time. The rearrangement joins TRBV4-1 to TRBJ2-3, with a weak D call TRBD2 (6 bases). V lost 1 base, J lost 4 bases, and 18 bases lay in between. Germline CDR1 is MGHRA and CDR2 is YSYEKL. The CDR3 extends over 17 amino acids. The CDR3 is CASSQALAGSGADTQYF. CDR3 sequence (DNA): TGCGCCAGCAGCCAAGCTCTTGCGGGGAGTGGCGCAGATACGCAGTATTTT.

This clonotype was counted only a few times. A junction end diverges from the germline sequence, so it may reflect a read error. This chain joins TRBV9 and TRBJ2-1; D is unclear. The CDR3 is made up of 12 amino acids. Germline V gene lookup returns CDR1 SGDLS and CDR2 YYNGEE. Here the CDR3 DNA reads TGTGCTAGCAGCGTAACAGCAAATGAGCAGTTCTTC. It is translated as CASSVTANEQFF. The full variable domain, with the rest looked up from reference TRBV9 and TRBJ2-1, is DSGVTQTPKHLITATGQRVTLRCSPRSGDLSVYWYQQSLDQGLQFLIQYYNGEERAKGNILERFSAQQFPDLHSELNLSSLELGDSALYFCASSVTANEQFFGPGTRLTVL.

The chain recombines TRBV6-5 with TRBJ1-3; no reliable D call. Trimming pared 2 bases from V and 0 bases from J, leaving 14 bases between. CDR1 is MNHEY and CDR2 is SVGAGI in the germline V gene. This CDR3 has 17 amino acids. CDR3 DNA sequence: TGTGCCAGCAGTTACCTAGGTTTCACCGTCTCTGGAAACACCATATATTTT. Residues: CASSYLGFTVSGNTIYF.

The genes are TRBV20-1 and TRBJ2-1, with 10 bases fitting TRBD2. CDR1 and CDR2 (germline): DFQATT, SNEGSKA (reference sequence). Trimming removed 0 bases from V and 2 bases from J; junction bases left unmatched: 10. The CDR3 has 18 residues. The CDR3 DNA reads as TGCAGTGCTAGAGACCCTTTAGGAGCGGGGGGGCCCTACAATGAGCAGTTCTTC. Its protein is CSARDPLGAGGPYNEQFF.

A few counts support this clonotype. The chain is built from TRBV7-9 and TRBJ2-5, with unresolved D. TRBJ2-1 matches the DNA end more closely, so the J call is doubtful. Germline values: CDR1 SEHNR, CDR2 FQNEAQ (reference sequence). This CDR3 spans 13 amino acids. The CDR3 DNA follows: TGTGCCAGCAGCTTATGGCTAGTTGGTGAGCAGTTCTTC. Translation: CASSLWLVGEQFF.

The chain is built from TRBV5-1 and TRBJ2-5; tentatively, D is TRBD1 or TRBD2 (5 bases each). The CDR3 spans 13 residues. Germline values: CDR1 SGHRS, CDR2 YFSETQ. Trimming removed 9 bases at V and 2 bases at J, with 14 bases between. This CDR3 reads CATRGVAQETQYF. Written as DNA, the CDR3 is TGCGCCACAAGAGGGGTTGCTCAAGAGACCCAGTACTTC.

This clonotype was observed a few times. The chain carries TRBV6-1 and TRBJ1-1; D possibly corresponds to TRBD1 (5 bases). The CDR3 runs to 15 residues. V was trimmed by 7 bases and J by 1 base, leaving 16 bases between them. Germline CDR1 is MNHNS and CDR2 is SASEGT. Written as DNA, the CDR3 is TGTGCCAGCATTTTAGGGGAGGGGAGGAACACTGAAGCTTTCTTT. This encodes CASILGEGRNTEAFF.

This clonotype was counted ten times or more. V usage is TRBV7-3 and J usage is TRBJ2-5, with D perhaps TRBD1 (5 bases). Trimming cost V 2 bases and J 2 bases, with 6 bases left between them. This CDR3 region has 13 residues. The germline V gene has CDR1 SGHTA and CDR2 FQGTGA. The CDR3 sequence is CASSLDRQETQYF. The CDR3 bases are TGTGCCAGCAGCTTAGACAGACAAGAGACCCAGTACTTC.

The J gene is TRBJ2-5, the V gene TRBV6-5; D may be TRBD2 (5 bases). V was cut by 4 bases and J by 9 bases, with 9 bases left in between. The CDR3 totals 11 residues. The germline gives CDR1 MNHEY, CDR2 SVGAGI. The CDR3 loop is CASSSEGSQYF. The CDR3 nucleotides are TGTGCCAGCAGTTCAGAGGGCTCCCAGTACTTC.

The chain employs TRBV28 and TRBJ1-1; D possibly corresponds to TRBD1 (6 bases). Trimming removed 11 bases at V and 5 bases at J, with 18 bases between. Looked up from germline, CDR1 is MDHEN and CDR2 is SYDVKM. The CDR3 is 13 residues long. The CDR3: CASGRGARTEAFF. CDR3 in DNA: TGTGCCTCGGGGCGGGGGGCGCGGACTGAAGCTTTCTTT.

This chain uses TRBV4-3 with TRBJ1-2; D uncertain. Trimming cost V 3 bases and J 3 bases, with 14 bases left between them. The germline gives CDR1 LGHNA, CDR2 YSLEER. This CDR3 region has 15 residues. This CDR3 is CASSQGFGSDYGYTF. In DNA form, the CDR3 reads TGCGCCAGCAGCCAGGGTTTTGGGAGTGACTATGGCTACACCTTC.